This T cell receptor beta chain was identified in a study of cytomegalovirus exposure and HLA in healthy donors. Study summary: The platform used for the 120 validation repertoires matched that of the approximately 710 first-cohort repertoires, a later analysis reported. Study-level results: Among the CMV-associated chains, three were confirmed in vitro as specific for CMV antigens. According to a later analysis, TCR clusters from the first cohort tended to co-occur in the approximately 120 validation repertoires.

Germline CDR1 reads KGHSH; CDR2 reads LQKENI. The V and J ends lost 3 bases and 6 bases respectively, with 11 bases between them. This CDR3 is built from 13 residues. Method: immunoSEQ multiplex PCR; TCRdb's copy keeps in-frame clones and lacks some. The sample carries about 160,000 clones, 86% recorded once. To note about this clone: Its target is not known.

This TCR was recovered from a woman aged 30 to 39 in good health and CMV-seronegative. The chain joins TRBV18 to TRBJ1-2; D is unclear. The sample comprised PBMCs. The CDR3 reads CASSPSRPDGYTF. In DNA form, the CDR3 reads TGTGCCAGCTCACCGTCGCGTCCCGATGGCTACACCTTC.